This T cell receptor beta chain is from a study of cytomegalovirus exposure and HLA in healthy donors. Some clones are missing from TCRdb's copy, which holds only in-frame ones; the method was immunoSEQ multiplex PCR. This sample carries approximately 240,000 clones, about 90% of them seen once, and the ten largest clones take 1% to 1.2%. This clone was picked up one time. Germline values: CDR1 LNHDA, CDR2 SQIVND (reference sequence). The CDR3 contains 16 residues. V lost 4 bases and J lost 5; bases outside the gene matches: 6. Source material: PBMCs. This sequence was found in a woman aged 18-29 years in good health and CMV-seronegative. The rearrangement joins TRBV19 to TRBJ2-5; 14 bases fit TRBD2. CDR3 sequence (DNA): TGTGCCAGTAGTACCGGACTAGCGGGAGGCGTTGAGACCCAGTACTTC. Translation: CASSTGLAGGVETQYF.